Reported below is one T cell receptor (beta chain). No cognate antigen has been identified for it. Base quality data are lacking; no much larger clone is found one base away. Clipping removes 1 base from V and 6 bases from J, with 2 as the unmatched junction base count. The germline V gene gives CDR1 as MNHEY and CDR2 as SVGAGI. The CDR3 contains 15 residues, cysteine and phenylalanine counted. Only the CDR3 part of the read is kept: 45 bases, read in frame from the first base. Collaborating institutions collected whole blood in K2EDTA tubes following their own protocols. For TCRbeta analysis, collaborators shipped samples in one of three forms: frozen whole blood, isolated PBMCs, or DNA extracted from either of those sample types. TCRbeta CDR3 regions were amplified from genomic DNA by means of the immunoSEQ Assay, a bias-controlled multiplex PCR. In the paper's pipeline: Within the assay, amplification of reference gene primers was used to estimate how many nucleated cells each sample contained. To quantify the absolute abundance of each unique TCRbeta CDR3 rearrangement, sequence reads were collapsed and filtered. For each sample, productive Simpson clonality was calculated as the square root of Simpson's diversity index across productive rearrangements. In TCRdb, the immuneACCESS table is reduced to in-frame sequences with V and J assigned. These tables do not hold every clone; where another copy was compared, an unresolved V gene accounts for under half, and the others remain unexplained. V and J calls plus clone size are reproduced from that table; the DNA served to infer D and trimming. In this sample the table shows tens of thousands of clones, around 91% of which occur a single time. The top ten clonotypes cover approximately 26% of the sample.

These data belong to a study of blood T cell repertoires in COVID-19 (dated by TCRdb to 2020 to 2022). The study in broad terms: Collaborator samples came from the United States, Italy and Spain and covered acute and convalescent phases of COVID-19. The material from the prospective study consisted of cDNA or gDNA derived from T cells, B-cell-depleted T cells, or PBMCs. Subjects who had been exposed to COVID-19, were actively infected with it, or had recovered from it provided the deeply sampled blood TCRbeta repertoires that made up the dataset. The repertoires were released in a freely available public database meant as a resource for research on the immune response to SARS-CoV-2. The samples were drawn from two sources: the first 160 participants of the ongoing ImmuneRACE study, and 1,254 subjects contributed by 6 global collaborators. A de-identified subject ID, COVID-19 status, age in years and sex were almost always included in the sample metadata. Where HLA class I and class II types were available, the types were taken from metadata supplied by the sample provider, not from assay-based typing.

Overall results and qualifications from the work: Clinical and demographic metadata were provided uncurated, with the amount varying by source and participant.

The sequence was obtained from a man in his 60s with active or convalescent COVID-19. The sequencing input was peripheral blood. The V and J segments used are TRBV6-5 and TRBJ2-2; TRBD1 agrees with 10 junctional bases. The CDR3 reads as follows: CASSYLDRGAGELFF. The DNA reads TGTGCCAGCAGTTACTTGGACAGGGGGGCCGGGGAGCTGTTTTTT.